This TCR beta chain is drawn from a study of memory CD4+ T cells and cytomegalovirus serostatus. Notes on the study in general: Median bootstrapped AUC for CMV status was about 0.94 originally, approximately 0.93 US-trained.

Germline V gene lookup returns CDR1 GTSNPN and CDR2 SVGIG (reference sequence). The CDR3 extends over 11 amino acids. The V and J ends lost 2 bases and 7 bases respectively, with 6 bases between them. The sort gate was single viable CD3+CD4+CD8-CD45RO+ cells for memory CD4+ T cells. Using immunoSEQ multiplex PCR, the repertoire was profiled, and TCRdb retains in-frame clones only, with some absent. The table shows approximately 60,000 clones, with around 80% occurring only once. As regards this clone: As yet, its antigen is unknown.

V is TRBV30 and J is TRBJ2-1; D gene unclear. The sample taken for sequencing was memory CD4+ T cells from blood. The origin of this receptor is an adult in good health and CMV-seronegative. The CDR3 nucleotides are TGTGCCTGGAGTAGTCGAAATGAGCAGTTCTTC. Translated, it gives CAWSSRNEQFF.